This passage covers 16 T cell receptor beta chains from one sample sequenced in a study of CD8+CD57+ T cells in acquired aplastic anemia. Previously, flow cytometry had revealed CD8+CD57+ cell expansion in the patients chosen for sequencing. TCR beta VDJ and CDR3 profiles were obtained from a genomic DNA template. MiXCR was run by TCRdb on the reads, yielding one entry per CDR3 protein. The data hold roughly 240,000 distinct CDR3 sequences, with around half observed a single time. Sample: sorted CD4+, CD8+, or CD8+CD57+ T cells (not recorded which) from PBMCs. The source is a human donor with aplastic anemia.

This chain uses TRBV10-2 with TRBJ2-1; 10 nucleotides agree with TRBD2. CDR1 and CDR2 from the germline V gene are WSHSY and SAAADI. The CDR3 runs to 17 residues. Trimming cost V 6 bases and J 7 bases; bases outside gene matches: 15. The CDR3 spells CASSWTSGLQQRNEQFF. CDR3 nucleotides: TGCGCCAGCAGCTGGACTAGCGGCCTCCAACAGCGGAATGAGCAGTTCTTC.

This clonotype was counted a few times. The chain couples TRBV30 to TRBJ2-1; 10 bases map to TRBD1. The junction had 10 bases not matched to a gene; V was cut back by 4 bases and J by 7 bases. In germline, CDR1 is GTSNPN, CDR2 SVGIG (reference sequence). This CDR3 is 15 amino acids long. CDR3 DNA sequence: TGTGCCTGGAACCTTAGACAGGGGGCGAAGAATGAGCAGTTCTTC. This encodes CAWNLRQGAKNEQFF.

This clonotype occurred many times. The V gene is TRBV24-1, the J gene TRBJ2-7; 7 nucleotides align to TRBD1. After removal of 5 bases from V and 3 bases from J, the junction contained 3 bases not matched to a gene. CDR1 and CDR2 (germline): KGHDR, SFDVKD. The CDR3 contains 13 residues. CDR3 coding DNA: TGTGCCACCAGTGGAGGGGGCGGCTACGAGCAGTACTTC. Residues: CATSGGGGYEQYF.

The CDR3 coding sequence is TGTGCCAGCGGCGCCTACAATGAGCAGTTCTTC. Amino acids: CASGAYNEQFF. V usage is TRBV9 and J usage is TRBJ2-1; no clear D. The CDR3 contains 11 residues. The germline CDR1 and CDR2 sequences are SGDLS and YYNGEE. V was pared by 7 bases and J by 2 bases, with 4 bases between.

The rearrangement links TRBV7-2 to TRBJ2-5; D is unresolved. The CDR3 is 12 amino acids. V was pared by 2 bases and J by 5 bases, with 6 bases between. In germline, CDR1 is SGHTA, CDR2 FQGNSA. CDR3 sequence reads: CASSLLVETQYF. In DNA form, the CDR3 reads TGTGCCAGCAGCTTATTGGTCGAGACCCAGTACTTC.

J is TRBJ1-1 and V is TRBV10-3, with D hard to call. V lost 5 bases to trimming and J lost 1 base, with 14 bases between them. Germline CDR1 reads ENHRY; CDR2 reads SYGVKD. The CDR3 contains 15 residues. The CDR3, as DNA: TGTGCCATCAGTCCGGACGGCCTCCCGAACACTGAAGCTTTCTTT. Amino acids: CAISPDGLPNTEAFF.

With regard to this clonotype: This may come from a read error, since a much larger clone is one base off. This chain links TRBV2 with TRBJ1-1, with TRBD1 matching 7 bases. The CDR3 covers 16 residues. Germline V gene sequence: CDR1 SNHLY, CDR2 FYNNEI. The V and J ends lost 0 bases and 11 bases, in that order; junction bases with no gene match: 15. CDR3 loop: CASSEAHVAGGSQAFF. DNA of the CDR3: TGTGCCAGCAGTGAAGCGCATGTGGCAGGGGGTTCTCAGGCTTTCTTT. Combining the CDR3 with reference TRBV2 and TRBJ1-1 gives the whole variable domain EPEVTQTPSHQVTQMGQEVILRCVPISNHLYFYWYRQILGQKVEFLVSFYNNEISEKSEIFDDQFSVERPDGSNFTLKIRSTKLEDSAMYFCASSEAHVAGGSQAFFGQGTRLTVV.

This clonotype came up many times. The chain joins TRBV7-8 to TRBJ2-6; D remains unclear. CDR3 length: 16 residues. Germline CDR1 SGHVS, CDR2 FQNEAQ. V gave up 1 base and J gave up 0 bases, with 7 bases separating them. CDR3 coding DNA: TGTGCCAGCAGCTTAGGAGTCCGCTCTGGGGCCAACGTCCTGACTTTC. Encoded protein: CASSLGVRSGANVLTF. The variable domain in full, completed from reference TRBV7-8 and TRBJ2-6, reads GAGVSQSPRYKVAKRGQDVALRCDPISGHVSLFWYQQALGQGPEFLTYFQNEAQLDKSGLPSDRFFAERPEGSVSTLKIQRTQQEDSAVYLCASSLGVRSGANVLTFGAGSRLTVL.

The V gene is TRBV20-1, the J gene TRBJ2-1; 9 bases line up with TRBD2. The CDR3 totals 15 residues. V was pared by 6 bases and J by 3 bases, with 9 bases of the junction left unmatched. Per germline, CDR1 DFQATT and CDR2 SNEGSKA (reference sequence). Written as DNA, the CDR3 is TGCAGTGCCCCGAGAGGTAGCGGGGGCTACAATGAGCAGTTCTTC. Residues: CSAPRGSGGYNEQFF.

This clonotype was seen only once. The chain combines TRBV7-9 with TRBJ2-1; TRBD2 matches 10 bases. This CDR3 spans 17 amino acids. V trimming: 10 bases; J trimming: 0 bases; junction bases outside the gene matches: 12. Germline V lookup: CDR1 SEHNR, CDR2 FQNEAQ (reference sequence). The CDR3 sequence: CAKPAGGPISSYNEQFF. The CDR3 bases are TGTGCCAAGCCAGCGGGGGGGCCAATAAGCTCCTACAATGAGCAGTTCTTC.

As concerns this clonotype: The junction differs from germline at one of its ends, possibly a read error. The V gene is TRBV20-1, the J gene TRBJ1-3; D is perhaps TRBD1 (6 bases). From germline, CDR1 is DFQATT and CDR2 SNEGSKA (reference sequence). There are 11 residues in the CDR3. Written as DNA, the CDR3 is TGCAGTGCTAGAGACCCACCCTCCACAGGGTTT. It is translated as CSARDPPSTGF.

This clonotype came up many times. The rearrangement links TRBV4-1 to TRBJ2-1; 9 bases align to TRBD1. Per the germline V gene, CDR1 is MGHRA and CDR2 is YSYEKL. With V trimmed by 0 bases and J by 5 bases, 8 bases remained unmatched. This CDR3 is built from 17 residues. CDR3 residues: CASSQEGGTGQHNEQFF. The CDR3, as DNA: TGCGCCAGCAGCCAAGAGGGCGGGACAGGGCAACACAATGAGCAGTTCTTC.

The chain is built from TRBV5-1 and TRBJ1-6, with a weak D call TRBD1 (5 bases). CDR3 length: 15 residues. V shed 2 bases and J shed 0 bases, with 6 bases lying between them. CDR1 is SGHRS and CDR2 is YFSETQ in the germline V gene. The CDR3 loop reads CASSFGASYNSPLHF. CDR3 sequence (DNA): TGCGCCAGCAGCTTTGGGGCCTCCTATAATTCACCCCTCCACTTT.

The table lists this clonotype with many counts. DNA of the CDR3: TGTGCCAGCAGCTCCCGACTAGAGGGTGAGCAGTTCTTC. It yields the protein CASSSRLEGEQFF. This chain connects TRBV7-6 to TRBJ2-1, with D perhaps matching TRBD2 (6 bases). The V end lost 4 bases, the J end lost 9 bases, and 13 bases lay between the germline ends. Germline-derived CDR1 and CDR2 are SGHVS and FNYEAQ. The length of the CDR3 is 13 residues.

The chain's CDR3 is CATSATGPTQYF. DNA for the CDR3: TGTGCCACCAGTGCCACAGGGCCTACGCAGTATTTT. This chain uses TRBV15 with TRBJ2-3; perhaps TRBD1 as D (6 bases). The CDR3 is made up of 12 amino acids. The V gene lost 6 bases and the J gene lost 8 bases, with 12 bases spanning the gap. Germline loops: CDR1 LNHNV, CDR2 YYDKDF (reference sequence).

The chain couples TRBV7-8 to TRBJ2-7, with 8 bases fitting TRBD2. Germline CDR1 reads SGHVS; CDR2 reads FQNEAQ. J gave up 4 bases and V 8 bases, and 7 bases lay outside the gene matches. There are 13 residues in the CDR3. CDR3 in DNA: TGTGCCAGCTGGGATAGCGGGGCTTACGAGCAGTACTTC. Translated: CASWDSGAYEQYF.